The clone carrying this T cell receptor (beta chain) has ten or more counts. Clones were sequenced by immunoSEQ multiplex PCR, and TCRdb holds only the in-frame ones, with some missing. This table has more than 100,000 clones, around 89% appearing once. This entry belongs to a study of control samples from healthy donors and cancer patients. This CDR3 has 14 residues. The V gene's germline CDR1 is MGHRA and CDR2 YSYEKL. V lost 1 base to trimming and J lost 2 bases, with 6 bases between them. This TCR was recovered from a man aged 40-49 years in good health. Sequencing used blood. The chain combines TRBV4-1 with TRBJ1-5, with D hard to call. The DNA for the CDR3 is TGCGCCAGCAGCCAAGGATGGGGCAATCAGCCCCAGCATTTT. Amino acid sequence: CASSQGWGNQPQHF.